The TCR beta chain described here comes from a study of cytomegalovirus exposure and HLA in healthy donors. Study outcomes and limitations: In a later analysis, specific HLA alleles were associated with 15,000 to 20,000 TCR beta sequences at a 0.05 false discovery rate. With later analysis, a missense DCLRE1C variant became linked to TCR beta V- and J-gene trimming.

In the PCR, 60 Vbeta and 13 Jbeta primers were used. Here immunoSEQ multiplex PCR was the method, and the copy in TCRdb shows in-frame clones only, minus some. In the table there are 70,000 or so clones, around 74% of which are singletons. On this clone itself: What it binds is unknown.

The CDR3 sequence is 17 residues long. V was pared by 0 bases and J by 0 bases, with 3 bases of the junction left unmatched. CDR1 is SGHRS and CDR2 is YFSETQ in the germline V gene. The clonotype originates from an older woman in good health and CMV-seropositive. The sample consisted of PBMCs. The V gene is TRBV5-1, the J gene TRBJ1-6; 7 bases align to TRBD1. CDR3 nucleotide sequence: TGCGCCAGCAGCTTGGTTAACAGGGGCTCCTATAATTCACCCCTCCACTTT. This translates into CASSLVNRGSYNSPLHF.